This paragraph reports one T cell receptor (beta chain). At least ten counts were recorded for this clonotype. Its antigen target is currently unknown. Qualities for individual bases were not recorded, and no much larger clone is one base off. According to the germline V gene, CDR1 reads MDHEN and CDR2 reads SYDVKM. The CDR3 contains 16 residues, cysteine and phenylalanine counted. Of all the DNA, just the CDR3 is kept, 48 bases in frame from base 1. V loses 5 bases at its end and J loses 4 bases; junction bases beyond the gene matches: 8. The sample comes from a study of T cells in Graves' hyperthyroidism and ophthalmopathy (dated by TCRdb to about 2019). Background for the entire study: Peripheral blood samples were taken at initial diagnosis, before any treatment was given. To identify TCR V-J signatures that set the groups apart, the researchers used a discovery cohort of more than 95 patients, made up of roughly 45 with Graves' ophthalmopathy and about 59 with stable Graves' hyperthyroidism. Prospective prediction of ophthalmopathy was tested in an independent validation cohort of about 19 hyperthyroidism patients and 15 to 17 patients who later progressed to ophthalmopathy. For training and testing, the roughly 93 patients in the discovery cohort were randomly divided in a 7:3 ratio. In addition, the study compared T-cell repertoires in thyroid tissue and in blood from roughly 6 Graves' hyperthyroidism patients. Once sampling was done, hyperthyroidism patients were given methimazole at a starting dose of 30 mg daily, whereas ophthalmopathy patients were given high-dose intravenous methylprednisolone. TCR Vbeta CDR3 sequencing of 130 to 150 peripheral blood samples (under 45 ophthalmopathy, 75 hyperthyroidism and approximately 17 progressor patients) is reported in the paper. Broader findings and caveats from the paper: No statistical method was used to set the sample size in advance, and investigators knew the group allocation. Blood samples also contained most of the expanded thyroid clonotypes (frequency above 0.001), which suggests that blood repertoires may reflect thyroid immune responses. A model built on a 13 V-J signature distinguished ophthalmopathy from stable hyperthyroidism, reaching around 88% sensitivity and approximately 81% specificity in cross-validation and 80%/75% in testing. In validation, the model predicted progression to ophthalmopathy with approximately 71% sensitivity and 72% to 85% specificity, a median of about six months before onset.

The hyperthyroidism patients were between 18 and 65 years old and newly diagnosed, with a disease duration of less than 2 months. Patients with uncontrolled infections, other autoimmune diseases, pregnancy or lactation were excluded. Clinical symptoms, serum thyroxine and TRAb, thyroid ultrasound, and orbital computed tomography formed the basis for the diagnoses. Blood from progressor patients was drawn when they were first diagnosed with hyperthyroidism, before any ophthalmopathy symptoms appeared. Ficoll-Paque density gradient centrifugation was used to isolate PBMCs from around 10 ml of fresh peripheral blood. Progressor patients were initially diagnosed with Graves' hyperthyroidism and developed ophthalmopathy during follow-up. Total RNA was extracted with Trizol reagent, and quality was checked on an Agilent 2100 Bioanalyzer. TCR beta CDR3 regions were amplified from RNA transcripts. The TCR CDR3 was subjected to a first round of RT-PCR using the HTBI primer set and the Qiagen OneStep RT-PCR kit. The libraries were constructed in a second round of multiplex PCR and then size-selected and purified. Sequencing of the libraries was done on an Illumina HiSeq2000 using paired-end 100 bp reads. The study's processing was this. SOAPnuke was used to process the raw data, throwing out any read that contained adapters or uncalled bases, had a mean Phred below 15, or lacked an exact constant-primer or identifier match. High-quality paired reads were merged using COPE v1.2.5, and each unique nucleotide sequence was defined as a clonotype. Clonotypes were aligned to IMGT TRBV, TRBD and TRBJ reference segments using MiTCR v1.1. The analysis was restricted to V-J combinations with a frequency above 0.0001, which together covered 99.2% of the repertoires. The TCS score was defined as F50 (clonal expansion) divided by E x V (chaos), with BLOSUM62-based TCRdist calculated between CDR3 peptides within each V-J. Welch's t-statistics and random forest reduced 514 V-J features to about 13, which were used in a naive Bayes classifier (R e1071). TCRdb took the public reads, trimmed them with fastp at Q25, ran MiXCR for clone calling and kept in-frame beta chains. Every distinct CDR3 protein forms one entry, paired with its most common genes and DNA. TCRdb, not the authors, supplied the V and J calls. Across this sample there are fewer than 450,000 distinct CDR3 sequences, with approximately 17% seen only once. The ten largest clones capture approximately 30% of the sample.

The source is a young woman with Graves' hyperthyroidism that later progressed to Graves' ophthalmopathy. The sequenced sample consisted of blood. This receptor chain uses TRBV28 and TRBJ2-7; 13 bases in the junction line up with TRBD2. The nucleotides are TGTGCCAGCAGTACAGAAACTAGCGGGAGGGTATACGAGCAGTACTTC. The encoded protein is CASSTETSGRVYEQYF.